The 25 T cell receptor beta chains in this list originate from one sample, sequenced in a study of blood T cells in healthy people across ages. Sample-barcoded 5' priming and a J-beta primer mix drove a second PCR of roughly 6 to 12 cycles. TCRdb reprocessed the 5' RACE reads with MiXCR, giving one entry per CDR3 protein. Altogether roughly 700,000 distinct CDR3 sequences are present, about 30% being singletons, with the ten largest covering 15% to 17%. The source material was blood. Receptors were obtained from a woman aged 80 or over in good health.

This clonotype came up a few times. The gene calls are TRBV7-9 and TRBJ2-1; D is ambiguous. The CDR3 totals 12 residues. Trimming left V 2 bases short and J 15 bases short, with 14 bases between. CDR1 SEHNR and CDR2 FQNEAQ come from the germline V gene (reference sequence). CDR3 residues: CASSLRDPMLFF. The CDR3 DNA is TGTGCCAGCAGCTTACGAGACCCTATGCTGTTCTTC.

This clonotype was counted at least ten times. This chain uses TRBV27 with TRBJ1-2, with D unclear. The germline V and J ends were trimmed by 5 bases and 5 bases, with 18 bases remaining between them. Looked up from germline, CDR1 is MNHEY and CDR2 is SMNVEV (reference sequence). The CDR3 runs 15 residues. DNA for the CDR3: TGTGCCAGCAGTGCAGCGGCTTCTTTTGGATATGGCTACACCTTC. It codes for CASSAAASFGYGYTF.

At least ten counts were recorded for this clonotype. The chain carries TRBV5-1 and TRBJ2-3, with 12 nucleotides matching TRBD1. Germline CDR1 SGHRS, CDR2 YFSETQ. The CDR3 is made up of 17 amino acids. The ends lost 0 bases at V and 3 bases at J; junction bases unmatched: 5. The CDR3 DNA reads TGCGCCAGCAGCTTGGCACCGGGACAGGGGGCGACAGATACGCAGTATTTT. This codes for CASSLAPGQGATDTQYF.

The rearrangement links TRBV7-2 to TRBJ2-2; 7 nucleotides line up with TRBD2. V lost 6 bases, J lost 1 base, and 5 bases stayed unmatched. This CDR3 region has 15 residues. Looked up from germline, CDR1 is SGHTA and CDR2 is FQGNSA. The CDR3: CASRPSGLNTGELFF. The CDR3 region has the DNA TGTGCCAGCAGGCCTAGCGGACTGAACACCGGGGAGCTGTTTTTT.

A few counts support this clonotype. The chain carries TRBV7-2 and TRBJ2-5; tentative D call: TRBD2 (5 bases). CDR1 SGHTA and CDR2 FQGNSA come from the germline V gene. The V end lost 3 bases, the J end lost 5 bases, and 16 bases lay between the germline ends. The CDR3 sequence is 15 residues long. The CDR3 DNA sequence: TGTGCCAGCAGCTTGGTCGCCAAGCGGTCGGAGACCCAGTACTTC. Translating it yields CASSLVAKRSETQYF.

The chain employs TRBV5-1 and TRBJ2-4; 10 bases agree with TRBD2. Matching the DNA end better, TRBJ2-7 makes the J call doubtful. The CDR3 runs to 17 residues. CDR1 is SGHRS and CDR2 is YFSETQ in the germline V gene. CDR3 sequence reads: CASSLPSGSFQTYEQYF. The DNA of the CDR3 is TGCGCCAGCAGCTTGCCTAGCGGGAGCTTCCAGACCTACGAGCAGTACTTC.

A word on this clonotype: This may come from a read error, since a much larger clone is one base off. The chain couples TRBV18 to TRBJ2-4; no definite D call. The J call may be in error: the DNA end matches TRBJ2-7 better. CDR3 length: 14 amino acids. Germline V gives CDR1 KGHSH, CDR2 LQKENI. Here the CDR3 reads CASSPQKSSHEQYF. The CDR3, as DNA: TGTGCCAGCTCACCACAAAAGAGCTCACACGAGCAGTACTTC.

This clonotype was detected many times. The chain recombines TRBV9 with TRBJ2-5; 9 nucleotides align to TRBD2. With 5 bases clipped from V and 3 bases from J, the junction kept 5 bases outside the gene matches. This CDR3 region has 14 residues. Germline CDR1 reads SGDLS; CDR2 reads YYNGEE. The DNA of the CDR3 is TGTGCCAGCAGAAGCGGGGGGACTGAAGAGACCCAGTACTTC. It is translated as CASRSGGTEETQYF.

This chain connects TRBV3-1 to TRBJ2-1; 11 bases agree with TRBD2. CDR1 and CDR2 from the germline V gene are LGHDT and YNNKEL (reference sequence). The ends lost 3 bases at V and 6 bases at J; junction bases unmatched: 10. This CDR3 region has 17 residues. This chain's CDR3 is CASSHSLLAGGGNEQFF. DNA of the CDR3: TGTGCCAGCAGCCACTCCCTCCTAGCGGGAGGTGGCAATGAGCAGTTCTTC.

The V and J genes are TRBV5-1 and TRBJ2-6, with D hard to call. CDR1 is SGHRS and CDR2 is YFSETQ in the germline V gene. Trimming stripped 4 bases from V and 0 bases from J, with 14 bases between. The CDR3 spans 17 residues. The CDR3, as DNA: TGCGCCAGCAGCAACGGGCCCCGATCCTCTGGGGCCAACGTCCTGACTTTC. Amino acid sequence: CASSNGPRSSGANVLTF.

To note about this clonotype: This may stem from a read error, because a much larger clone lies one nucleotide away. The V gene is TRBV28, the J gene TRBJ2-7; D gene unclear. CDR1 is MDHEN and CDR2 is SYDVKM in the germline V gene. The V and J ends lost 6 bases and 5 bases respectively, with 17 bases between them. CDR3 length: 14 residues. CDR3 sequence: CASRPLTRTHEQYF. The CDR3, as DNA: TGTGCCAGCAGACCGCTGACAAGAACCCACGAGCAGTACTTC.

This chain joins TRBV7-2 and TRBJ1-1; 8 bases fit TRBD1. CDR3 length: 16 amino acids. V shed 1 base and J 0 bases; nucleotides not matched to a gene: 4. From germline, CDR1 is SGHTA and CDR2 FQGNSA. CDR3 DNA: TGTGCCAGCAGCTTAGTCCCGACAGGGGTGAACACTGAAGCTTTCTTT. Amino acid sequence: CASSLVPTGVNTEAFF.

The chain carries TRBV6-1 and TRBJ2-5; 9 bases line up with TRBD2. The CDR3 is 14 residues long. With V trimmed by 7 bases and J by 11 bases, 14 bases remained unmatched. Germline-derived CDR1 and CDR2 are MNHNS and SASEGT. CDR3 nucleotides: TGTGCCAGCAACGGCGGGGGGGCTCGGAATGAGCAGTACTTC. Its translation is CASNGGGARNEQYF.

This clonotype is labeled medium-sized. The chain recombines TRBV7-9 with TRBJ1-1; TRBD1 aligns across 7 bases. The CDR3 loop spans 15 amino acids. V lost 5 bases and J lost 0; bases outside the gene matches: 6. CDR1 and CDR2 from the germline V gene are SEHNR and FQNEAQ (reference sequence). CDR3 loop: CASSGDRDMNTEAFF. CDR3 in DNA: TGTGCCAGCAGCGGAGACAGGGACATGAACACTGAAGCTTTCTTT.

The J gene is TRBJ2-1, the V gene TRBV29-1; 7 nucleotides align to TRBD1. This CDR3 region has 10 residues. V gave up 7 bases and J gave up 11 bases; unmatched junction bases: 5. The V gene's germline CDR1 is SQVTM and CDR2 ANQGSEA. For the CDR3, the DNA is TGCAGCGACGACAGGGCCCAGCAGTTCTTC. Protein: CSDDRAQQFF.

With regard to this clonotype: This may be a read error, as it is one base from a much larger clone. The rearrangement links TRBV6-1 to TRBJ1-5, with D tentatively TRBD1 (5 bases). Germline CDR1 reads MNHNS; CDR2 reads SASEGT. The CDR3 is made up of 16 amino acids. CDR3 DNA: TGTGCCAGCAGTGTCTCTGGGACGCAGAGTAATCAGCCCCGGCATTTT. Translation gives CASSVSGTQSNQPRHF.

Of note for this clonotype: It may be a read error: a sequence one base away is much more abundant. The chain has TRBV30 and TRBJ2-7; 7 nucleotides line up with TRBD1. The germline gives CDR1 GTSNPN, CDR2 SVGIG (reference sequence). This CDR3 has 12 residues. V lost 2 bases and J lost 6; bases outside the gene matches: 4. This CDR3 reads CAWSRTGGEQYF. CDR3 nucleotides: TGTGCCTGGAGTCGGACAGGAGGCGAGCAGTACTTC.

In DNA form, the CDR3 reads TGTGCCAGCAGTGTAAACAGGGGCAATCAGCCCCAGCATTTT. It yields the protein CASSVNRGNQPQHF. This chain joins TRBV2 and TRBJ1-5, with D perhaps TRBD1 (6 bases). V lost 4 bases, J lost 2 bases, and 9 bases lay in between. The CDR3 has 14 amino acids. The V gene's germline CDR1 is SNHLY and CDR2 FYNNEI.

This clonotype has ten or more counts. The rearrangement joins TRBV20-1 to TRBJ2-1; 13 bases match TRBD2. The CDR3 has 13 residues. V was pared by 7 bases and J by 10 bases, with 7 bases of the junction left unmatched. Germline V CDR1 and CDR2: DFQATT, SNEGSKA (reference sequence). DNA of the CDR3: TGCAGTGTCTCGGGACTAGCGGGGAACGAGCAGTTCTTC. It yields the protein CSVSGLAGNEQFF.

The chain carries TRBV6-5 and TRBJ2-2; TRBD2 might be the D (5 bases). The CDR3 consists of 13 residues. Germline assignment: CDR1 MNHEY and CDR2 SVGAGI. Trimming left V 8 bases short and J 5 bases short, with 12 bases between. The CDR3 sequence is CASRPGWTGELFF. In DNA form, the CDR3 reads TGTGCCAGCCGACCGGGGTGGACCGGGGAGCTGTTTTTT.

The chain links TRBV20-1 to TRBJ2-1, with a tentative D call TRBD1 (6 bases). Looked up from germline, CDR1 is DFQATT and CDR2 is SNEGSKA (reference sequence). The V end lost 0 bases, the J end lost 6 bases, and 18 bases lay between the germline ends. This CDR3 is built from 16 residues. The DNA of the CDR3 is TGCAGTGCTAGAGATTTTCGGACAGCTAGTCGCAATGAGCAGTTCTTC. Protein product: CSARDFRTASRNEQFF.

The chain employs TRBV6-5 and TRBJ2-6; 10 nucleotides match TRBD1. V shed 2 bases and J 4 bases; nucleotides not matched to a gene: 8. This CDR3 contains 18 residues. Germline CDR1 reads MNHEY; CDR2 reads SVGAGI. The CDR3 region is CASSYKDRGNSGANVLTF. The CDR3 nucleotides are TGTGCCAGCAGTTACAAGGACAGGGGGAATTCCGGGGCCAACGTCCTGACTTTC.

The chain combines TRBV2 with TRBJ1-5; D remains ambiguous. The CDR3 spans 14 residues. The germline CDR1 and CDR2 sequences are SNHLY and FYNNEI. Trimming removed 2 bases at V and 7 bases at J, with 12 bases between. In DNA form, the CDR3 reads TGTGCCAGCAGTGAAAACCAAGCCGGGCAGCCCCAGCATTTT. The encoded protein is CASSENQAGQPQHF.

For this clonotype: A much larger clonotype is one base distant, so this may be a read error. This chain connects TRBV7-9 to TRBJ1-2; 7 bases agree with TRBD1. The CDR3 is 15 residues long. Trimming cost V 5 bases and J 4 bases; bases outside gene matches: 10. Germline CDR1 SEHNR, CDR2 FQNEAQ (reference sequence). The CDR3 reads CASSATGQTGYGYTF. The CDR3 DNA sequence: TGTGCCAGCAGCGCTACGGGACAGACAGGCTATGGCTACACCTTC.

There are many counts of this clonotype. The chain is built from TRBV6-2 or TRBV6-3 and TRBJ2-7; D remains unclear. V was cut by 6 bases and J by 0 bases, with 12 bases left in between. The germline gives CDR1 MNHEY, CDR2 SVGEGT. The CDR3 totals 14 residues. Here the CDR3 DNA reads TGTGCCAGCAGGATCCTTGCGAGCTCCTACGAGCAGTACTTC. It specifies CASRILASSYEQYF.